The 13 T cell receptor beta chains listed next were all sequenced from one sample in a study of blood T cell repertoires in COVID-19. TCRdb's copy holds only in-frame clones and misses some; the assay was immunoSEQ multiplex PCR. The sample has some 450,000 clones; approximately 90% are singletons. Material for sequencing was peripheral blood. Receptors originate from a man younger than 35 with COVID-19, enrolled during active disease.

The CDR3 sequence: CASSETRYNEQFF. The CDR3 coding sequence is TGTGCCAGCAGTGAAACCCGGTACAATGAGCAGTTCTTC. The V call is TRBV6-1, the J call TRBJ2-1, with D hard to call. Germline V lookup: CDR1 MNHNS, CDR2 SASEGT. The CDR3 extends over 13 amino acids. The ends were cut back, 2 bases at V and 4 bases at J, with 6 bases in the middle.

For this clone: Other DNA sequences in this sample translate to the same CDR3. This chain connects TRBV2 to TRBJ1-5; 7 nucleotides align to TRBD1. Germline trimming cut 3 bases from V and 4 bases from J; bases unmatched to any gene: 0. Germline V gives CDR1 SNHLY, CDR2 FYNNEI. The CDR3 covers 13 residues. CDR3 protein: CASSEDRNQPQHF. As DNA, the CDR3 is TGTGCCAGCAGTGAGGACAGGAATCAGCCCCAGCATTTT.

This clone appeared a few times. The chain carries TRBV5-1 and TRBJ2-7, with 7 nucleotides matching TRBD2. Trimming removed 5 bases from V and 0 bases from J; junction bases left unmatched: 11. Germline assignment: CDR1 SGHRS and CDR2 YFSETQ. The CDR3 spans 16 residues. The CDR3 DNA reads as TGCGCCAGCAGTCCTCAAGCGGGGCCCTACTCCTACGAGCAGTACTTC. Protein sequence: CASSPQAGPYSYEQYF. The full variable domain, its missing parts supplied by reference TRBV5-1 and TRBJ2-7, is KAGVTQTPRYLIKTRGQQVTLSCSPISGHRSVSWYQQTPGQGLQFLFEYFSETQRNKGNFPGRFSGRQFSNSRSEMNVSTLELGDSALYLCASSPQAGPYSYEQYFGPGTRLTVT.

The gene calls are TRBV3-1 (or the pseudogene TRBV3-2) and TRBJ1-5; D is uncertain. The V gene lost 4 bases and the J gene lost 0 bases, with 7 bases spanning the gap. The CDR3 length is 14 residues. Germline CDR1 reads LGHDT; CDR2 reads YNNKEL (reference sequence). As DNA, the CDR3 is TGTGCCAGCAGCCCCCCGTATAGCAATCAGCCCCAGCATTTT. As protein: CASSPPYSNQPQHF.

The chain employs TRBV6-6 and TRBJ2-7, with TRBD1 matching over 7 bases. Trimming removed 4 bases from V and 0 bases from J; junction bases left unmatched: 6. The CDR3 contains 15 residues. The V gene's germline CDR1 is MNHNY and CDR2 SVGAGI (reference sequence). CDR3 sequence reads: CASSSTGDSSYEQYF. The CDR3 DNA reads TGTGCCAGCAGTTCCACTGGGGACAGCTCCTACGAGCAGTACTTC.

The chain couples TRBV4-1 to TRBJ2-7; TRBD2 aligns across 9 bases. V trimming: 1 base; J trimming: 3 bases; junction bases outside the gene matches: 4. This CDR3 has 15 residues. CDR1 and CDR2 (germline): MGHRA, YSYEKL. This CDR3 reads CASSQGGTSLYEQYF. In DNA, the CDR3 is TGCGCCAGCAGCCAAGGGGGGACTAGCCTCTACGAGCAGTACTTC.

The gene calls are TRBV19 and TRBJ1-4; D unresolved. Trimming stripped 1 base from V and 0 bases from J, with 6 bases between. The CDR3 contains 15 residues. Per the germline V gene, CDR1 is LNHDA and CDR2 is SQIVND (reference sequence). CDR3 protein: CASSIGTATNEKLFF. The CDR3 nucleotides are TGTGCCAGTAGTATAGGAACGGCAACTAATGAAAAACTGTTTTTT.

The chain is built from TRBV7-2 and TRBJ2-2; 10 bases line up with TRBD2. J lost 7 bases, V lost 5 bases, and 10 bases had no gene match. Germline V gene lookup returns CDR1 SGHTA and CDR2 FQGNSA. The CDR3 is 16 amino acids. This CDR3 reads CASSRRVAGGIGELFF. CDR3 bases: TGTGCCAGCAGCAGGCGGGTAGCGGGGGGTATCGGGGAGCTGTTTTTT.

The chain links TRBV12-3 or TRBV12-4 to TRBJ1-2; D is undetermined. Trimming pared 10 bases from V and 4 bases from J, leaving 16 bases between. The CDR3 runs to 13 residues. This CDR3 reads CATLGSTIYGYTF. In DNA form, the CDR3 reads TGTGCCACCCTAGGGAGTACTATCTATGGCTACACCTTC.

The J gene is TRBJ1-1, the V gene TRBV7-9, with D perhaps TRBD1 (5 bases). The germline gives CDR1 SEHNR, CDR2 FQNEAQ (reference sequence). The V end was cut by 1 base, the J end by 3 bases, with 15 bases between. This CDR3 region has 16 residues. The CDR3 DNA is TGTGCCAGCAGCTTAGATTCATTGGGGCAGGACACTGAAGCTTTCTTT. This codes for CASSLDSLGQDTEAFF.

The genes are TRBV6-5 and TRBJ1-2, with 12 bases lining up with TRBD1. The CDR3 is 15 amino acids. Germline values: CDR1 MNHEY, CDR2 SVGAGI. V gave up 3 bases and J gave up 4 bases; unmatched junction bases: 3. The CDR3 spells CASSYWGQGAYGYTF. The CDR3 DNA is TGTGCCAGCAGTTATTGGGGACAGGGGGCCTATGGCTACACCTTC.

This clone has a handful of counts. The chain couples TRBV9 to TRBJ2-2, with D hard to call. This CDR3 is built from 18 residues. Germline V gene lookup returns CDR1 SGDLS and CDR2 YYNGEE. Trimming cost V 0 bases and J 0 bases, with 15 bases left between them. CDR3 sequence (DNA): TGTGCCAGCAGCGTAGCTTTGCGTCCCACCGCGAACACCGGGGAGCTGTTTTTT. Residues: CASSVALRPTANTGELFF.

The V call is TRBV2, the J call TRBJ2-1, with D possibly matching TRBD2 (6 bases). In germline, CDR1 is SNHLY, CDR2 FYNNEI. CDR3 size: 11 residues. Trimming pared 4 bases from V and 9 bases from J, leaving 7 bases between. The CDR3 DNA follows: TGTGCCAGCAGTGTCGGGGGTGAGCAGTTCTTC. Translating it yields CASSVGGEQFF.